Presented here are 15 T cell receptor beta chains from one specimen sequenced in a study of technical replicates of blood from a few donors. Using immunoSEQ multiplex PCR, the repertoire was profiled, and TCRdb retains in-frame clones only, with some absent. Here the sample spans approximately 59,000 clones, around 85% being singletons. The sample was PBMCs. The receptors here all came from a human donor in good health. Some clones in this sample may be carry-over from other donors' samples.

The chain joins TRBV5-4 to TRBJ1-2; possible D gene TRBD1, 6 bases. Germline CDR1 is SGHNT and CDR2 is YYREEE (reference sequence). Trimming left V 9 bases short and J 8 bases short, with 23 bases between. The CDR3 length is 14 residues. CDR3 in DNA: TGTGCCACCTCCCCGGGGCCGGGGGGGGCGGGCTACACCTTC. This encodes CATSPGPGGAGYTF.

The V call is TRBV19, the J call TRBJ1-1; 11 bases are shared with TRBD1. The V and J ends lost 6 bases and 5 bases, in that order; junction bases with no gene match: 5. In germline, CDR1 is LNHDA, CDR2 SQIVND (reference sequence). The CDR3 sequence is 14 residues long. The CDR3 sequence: CASRGQGAETEAFF. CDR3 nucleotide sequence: TGTGCCAGTAGAGGACAGGGGGCGGAAACTGAAGCTTTCTTT.

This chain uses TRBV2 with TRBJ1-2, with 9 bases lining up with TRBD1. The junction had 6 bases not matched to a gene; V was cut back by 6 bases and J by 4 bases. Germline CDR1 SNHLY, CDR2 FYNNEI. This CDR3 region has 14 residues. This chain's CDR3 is CASRRDRDLYGYTF. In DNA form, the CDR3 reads TGTGCCAGCAGGAGGGACAGGGACCTCTATGGCTACACCTTC.

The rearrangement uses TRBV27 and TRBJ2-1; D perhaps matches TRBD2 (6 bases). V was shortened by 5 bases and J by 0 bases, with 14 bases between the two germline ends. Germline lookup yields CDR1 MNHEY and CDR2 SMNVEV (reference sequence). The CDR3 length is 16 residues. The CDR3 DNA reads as TGTGCCAGCAGTCCCCGGGGGACCGTCTCCTACAATGAGCAGTTCTTC. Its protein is CASSPRGTVSYNEQFF.

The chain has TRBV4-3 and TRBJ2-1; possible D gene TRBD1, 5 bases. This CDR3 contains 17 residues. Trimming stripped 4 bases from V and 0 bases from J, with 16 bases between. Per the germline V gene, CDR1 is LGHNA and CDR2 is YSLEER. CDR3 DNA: TGCGCCAGCAGCCCCCAGACAGTGCTGAGCTCCTACAATGAGCAGTTCTTC. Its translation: CASSPQTVLSSYNEQFF.

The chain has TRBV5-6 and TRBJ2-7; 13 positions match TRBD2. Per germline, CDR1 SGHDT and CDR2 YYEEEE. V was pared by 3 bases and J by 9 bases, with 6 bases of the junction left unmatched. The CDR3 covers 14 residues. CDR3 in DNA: TGTGCCAGCAGCTCGGGACTAGCGGGGACTCGGCAGTACTTC. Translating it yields CASSSGLAGTRQYF.

The CDR3 sequence is CASSVSGANTGELFF. The DNA for the CDR3 is TGTGCCAGCAGCGTTAGCGGGGCGAACACCGGGGAGCTGTTTTTT. The V gene is TRBV9, the J gene TRBJ2-2; TRBD2 matches at 8 bases. V dropped 2 bases and J dropped 0; count of bases not matched to a gene: 0. The germline gives CDR1 SGDLS, CDR2 YYNGEE. The CDR3 extends over 15 amino acids.

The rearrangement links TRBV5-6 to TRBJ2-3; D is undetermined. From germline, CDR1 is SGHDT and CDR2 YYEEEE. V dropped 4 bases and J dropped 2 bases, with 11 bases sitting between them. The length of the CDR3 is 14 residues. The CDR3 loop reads CASSRPEYTDTQYF. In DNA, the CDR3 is TGTGCCAGCAGCAGACCGGAGTACACAGATACGCAGTATTTT. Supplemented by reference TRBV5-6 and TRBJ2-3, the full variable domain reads DAGVTQSPTHLIKTRGQQVTLRCSPKSGHDTVSWYQQALGQGPQFIFQYYEEEERQRGNFPDRFSGHQFPNYSSELNVNALLLGDSALYLCASSRPEYTDTQYFGPGTRLTVL.

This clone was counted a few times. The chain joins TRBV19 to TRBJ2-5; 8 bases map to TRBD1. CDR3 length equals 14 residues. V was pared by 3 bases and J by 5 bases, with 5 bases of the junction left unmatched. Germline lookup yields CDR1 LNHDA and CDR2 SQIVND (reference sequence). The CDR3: CASSMQGAIETQYF. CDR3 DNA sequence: TGTGCCAGTAGTATGCAGGGGGCAATTGAGACCCAGTACTTC.

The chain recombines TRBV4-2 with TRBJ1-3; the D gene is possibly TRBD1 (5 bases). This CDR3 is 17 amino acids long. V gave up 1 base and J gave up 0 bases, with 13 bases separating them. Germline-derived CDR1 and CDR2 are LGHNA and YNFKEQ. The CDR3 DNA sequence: TGTGCCAGCAGCCAAGTCATCGGGGGGTACTCTGGAAACACCATATATTTT. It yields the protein CASSQVIGGYSGNTIYF.

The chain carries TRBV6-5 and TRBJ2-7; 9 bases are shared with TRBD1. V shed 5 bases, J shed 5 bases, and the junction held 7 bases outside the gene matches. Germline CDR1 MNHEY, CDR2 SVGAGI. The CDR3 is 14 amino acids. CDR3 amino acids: CASSGRDRVHEQYF. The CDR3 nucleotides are TGTGCCAGCAGTGGCCGGGACAGGGTCCACGAGCAGTACTTC.

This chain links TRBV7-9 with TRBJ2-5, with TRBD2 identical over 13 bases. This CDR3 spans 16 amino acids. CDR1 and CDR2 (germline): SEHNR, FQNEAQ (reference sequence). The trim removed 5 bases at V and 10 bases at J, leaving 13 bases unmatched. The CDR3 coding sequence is TGTGCCAGCAGCGCGGGGGGACTAGCGGGAATGGTTGGCCAGTACTTC. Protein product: CASSAGGLAGMVGQYF.

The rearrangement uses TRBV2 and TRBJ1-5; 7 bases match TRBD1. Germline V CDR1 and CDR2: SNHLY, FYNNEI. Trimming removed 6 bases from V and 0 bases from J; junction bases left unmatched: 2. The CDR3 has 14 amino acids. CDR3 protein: CASSGQDSNQPQHF. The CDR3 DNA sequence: TGTGCCAGCAGCGGACAGGATAGCAATCAGCCCCAGCATTTT.

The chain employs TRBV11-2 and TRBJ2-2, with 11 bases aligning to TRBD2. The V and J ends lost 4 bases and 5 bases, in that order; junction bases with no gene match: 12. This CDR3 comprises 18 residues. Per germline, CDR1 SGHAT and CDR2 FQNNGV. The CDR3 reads CASSSRLTSGTRTGELFF. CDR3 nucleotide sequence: TGTGCCAGCAGCTCCCGGTTGACTAGCGGGACGCGTACCGGGGAGCTGTTTTTT.

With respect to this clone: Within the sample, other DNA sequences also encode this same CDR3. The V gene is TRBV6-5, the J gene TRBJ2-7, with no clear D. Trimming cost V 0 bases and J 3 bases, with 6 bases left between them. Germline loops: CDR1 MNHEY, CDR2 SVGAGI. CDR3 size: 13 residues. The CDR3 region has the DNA TGTGCCAGCAGTTACTCGGGCAGCTACGAGCAGTACTTC. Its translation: CASSYSGSYEQYF.